This entry lists 15 T cell receptor beta chains sequenced from one sample in a study of T cell repertoires in cytomegalovirus infection. Via MiXCR, TCRdb re-called the reads, giving one row per CDR3 protein. The table records hundreds of thousands of distinct CDR3 sequences, 8% to 10% of them present only once. The sample consisted of PBMCs. The source is a human donor in good health (CMV status not recorded). Some clones in this sample may be carry-over from other donors' samples.

This clonotype showed up many times. The genes are TRBV6-2 or TRBV6-3 and TRBJ2-1, with D maybe TRBD1 (6 bases). V was clipped by 8 bases and J by 5 bases, with 10 bases between them. This CDR3 comprises 12 residues. Germline V gene data show CDR1 as MNHEY and CDR2 as SVGEGT. CDR3 in amino acids: CASGGRNNEQFF. In DNA, the CDR3 is TGTGCCAGCGGGGGCAGGAACAATGAGCAGTTCTTC.

This clonotype was counted many times. The J gene is TRBJ1-3, the V gene TRBV28; 9 bases are shared with TRBD1. Germline V gene sequence: CDR1 MDHEN, CDR2 SYDVKM. The CDR3 has 15 amino acids. The J segment lost 5 bases and the V segment lost 5 bases, leaving 7 bases of the junction unmatched. Here the CDR3 reads CASSETGGRRNTIYF. The CDR3 DNA follows: TGTGCCAGCAGTGAGACAGGGGGTAGGAGAAACACCATATATTTT.

This clonotype has just a few counts. The rearrangement joins TRBV20-1 to TRBJ1-6; possibly TRBD1 for D (6 bases). The CDR3 has 15 amino acids. V dropped 1 base and J dropped 6 bases, with 13 bases sitting between them. Germline assignment: CDR1 DFQATT and CDR2 SNEGSKA (reference sequence). CDR3 residues: CSARGPTGRNSPLHF. The CDR3 DNA reads TGCAGTGCTAGAGGGCCCACAGGGCGTAATTCACCCCTCCACTTT.

On this clonotype itself: Since a much larger clone is just one base distant, this may be a read error. The chain uses TRBV29-1 and TRBJ1-1; 7 bases line up with TRBD1. The germline CDR1 and CDR2 sequences are SQVTM and ANQGSEA. This CDR3 is 14 amino acids long. The V and J ends lost 0 bases and 3 bases, in that order; junction bases with no gene match: 4. CDR3 nucleotides: TGCAGCGTTGAAGAAACCAGGGGGGACACTGAAGCTTTCTTT. Its translation is CSVEETRGDTEAFF. Drawing the rest from reference TRBV29-1 and TRBJ1-1, the complete variable domain is SAVISQKPSRDICQRGTSLTIQCQVDSQVTMMFWYRQQPGQSLTLIATANQGSEATYESGFVIDKFPISRPNLTFSTLTVSNMSPEDSSIYLCSVEETRGDTEAFFGQGTRLTVV.

This clonotype was seen at least ten times. The chain carries TRBV20-1 and TRBJ2-1; D is ambiguous. The CDR3 has 13 amino acids. The V gene lost 5 bases and the J gene lost 9 bases, with 17 bases spanning the gap. Germline CDR1 DFQATT, CDR2 SNEGSKA (reference sequence). CDR3: CSAQWPLVGEQFF. Here the CDR3 DNA reads TGCAGTGCTCAGTGGCCCCTAGTCGGTGAGCAGTTCTTC.

This clonotype was detected many times. The chain is built from TRBV6-2 or TRBV6-3 and TRBJ2-3; no clear D gene. The CDR3 loop spans 22 amino acids. The V end lost 2 bases, the J end lost 0 bases, and 30 bases lay between the germline ends. CDR1 and CDR2 from the germline V gene are MNHEY and SVGEGT. CDR3 protein: CASSYTSRGSAENWGSTDTQYF. CDR3 nucleotides: TGTGCCAGCAGTTACACCTCGCGCGGCAGTGCAGAAAACTGGGGTAGCACAGATACGCAGTATTTT.

The genes are TRBV4-2 and TRBJ2-1; 9 nucleotides match TRBD2. The CDR3 extends over 17 amino acids. The V and J ends lost 0 bases and 2 bases, in that order; junction bases with no gene match: 5. From germline, CDR1 is LGHNA and CDR2 YNFKEQ. For the CDR3, the DNA is TGTGCCAGCAGCCAAGAAGGGGCGGGGGGGCCCTACAATGAGCAGTTCTTC. Translation: CASSQEGAGGPYNEQFF.

This rearrangement joins TRBV11-3 to TRBJ1-1, with a tentative D call TRBD1 (5 bases). Trimming stripped 1 base from V and 1 base from J, with 10 bases between. The CDR3 consists of 15 residues. CDR1 is SGHNT and CDR2 is YENEEA in the germline V gene. The CDR3 sequence: CASSLVSGQNTEAFF. The CDR3 region has the DNA TGTGCCAGCAGCTTAGTATCCGGACAGAACACTGAAGCTTTCTTT.

This clonotype was detected ten times or more. This chain links TRBV14 with TRBJ2-1, with TRBD1 identical over 9 bases. V lost 3 bases to trimming and J lost 3 bases; unmatched junction nucleotides: 6. The CDR3 sequence is 16 residues long. CDR1 and CDR2 from the germline V gene are SGHDN and FVKESK. The CDR3 region is CASSQPGQGFYNEQFF. For the CDR3, the DNA is TGTGCCAGCAGCCAGCCGGGACAGGGCTTCTACAATGAGCAGTTCTTC.

This clonotype was seen a few times. V gene TRBV7-2 combines with J gene TRBJ1-2, with D uncertain. V lost 2 bases to trimming and J lost 4 bases, with 11 bases between them. Germline-derived CDR1 and CDR2 are SGHTA and FQGNSA. There are 14 residues in the CDR3. In DNA form, the CDR3 reads TGTGCCAGCAGCTTAAGTAGAGGTGCCTATGGCTACACCTTC. Protein sequence: CASSLSRGAYGYTF.

This clonotype showed up just a few times. This chain uses TRBV20-1 with TRBJ1-2; a weak D match, TRBD1 (5 bases). This CDR3 spans 13 amino acids. Germline lookup yields CDR1 DFQATT and CDR2 SNEGSKA (reference sequence). Trimming left V 2 bases short and J 9 bases short, with 16 bases between. CDR3 protein: CSARPEGRSSYTF. The DNA of the CDR3 is TGCAGTGCTAGACCAGAGGGGCGATCCAGCTACACCTTC.

The sample holds many counts of this clonotype. This chain joins TRBV6-1 and TRBJ1-1; 7 nucleotides agree with TRBD1. The V and J ends lost 6 bases and 0 bases, in that order; junction bases with no gene match: 4. This CDR3 spans 14 amino acids. CDR1 MNHNS and CDR2 SASEGT come from the germline V gene. The CDR3 DNA reads TGTGCCAGCAGCAAGGGACAGATGAACACTGAAGCTTTCTTT. Amino acids: CASSKGQMNTEAFF.

This clonotype has at least ten counts. The chain links TRBV20-1 to TRBJ2-7, with TRBD1 identical over 11 bases. In germline, CDR1 is DFQATT, CDR2 SNEGSKA (reference sequence). J gave up 4 bases and V 3 bases, and 8 bases lay outside the gene matches. The CDR3 is 15 amino acids. DNA of the CDR3: TGCAGTGCTAGGAGGGGGACAGGGGGGAGGTACGAGCAGTACGTC. It translates to CSARRGTGGRYEQYV.

This clonotype was seen a few times. V is TRBV20-1 and J is TRBJ1-5; D gene unclear. CDR1 DFQATT and CDR2 SNEGSKA come from the germline V gene (reference sequence). The V gene lost 5 bases and the J gene lost 6 bases, with 8 bases spanning the gap. The CDR3 is 11 amino acids. This CDR3 reads CSAQDFQPQHF. In nucleotides, the CDR3 is TGCAGTGCTCAGGACTTTCAGCCCCAGCATTTT.

The V call is TRBV29-1, the J call TRBJ1-4; maybe TRBD1 (5 bases). The V and J ends lost 5 bases and 11 bases respectively, with 12 bases between them. Germline CDR1 SQVTM, CDR2 ANQGSEA. The CDR3 is 11 residues long. The CDR3 DNA reads TGCAGCGTTCTAACAGGTTGGAAACTGTTTTTT. Encoded protein: CSVLTGWKLFF.